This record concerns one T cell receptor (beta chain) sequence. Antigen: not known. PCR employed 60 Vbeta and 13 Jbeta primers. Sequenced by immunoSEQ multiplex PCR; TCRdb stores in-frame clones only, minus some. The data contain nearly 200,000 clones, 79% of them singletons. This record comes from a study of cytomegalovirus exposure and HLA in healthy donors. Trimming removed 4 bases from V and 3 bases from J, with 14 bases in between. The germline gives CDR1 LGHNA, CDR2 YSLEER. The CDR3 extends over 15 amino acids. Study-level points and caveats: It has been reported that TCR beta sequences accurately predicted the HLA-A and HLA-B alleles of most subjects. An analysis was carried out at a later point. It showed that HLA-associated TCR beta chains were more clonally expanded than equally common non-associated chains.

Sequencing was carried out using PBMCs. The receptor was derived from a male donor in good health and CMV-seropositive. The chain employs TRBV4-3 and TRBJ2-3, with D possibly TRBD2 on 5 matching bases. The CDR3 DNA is TGCGCCAGCAGCCCCGGACTGACCGGGACAGATACGCAGTATTTT. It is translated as CASSPGLTGTDTQYF.